This note documents a single T cell receptor (beta chain) sequence. Its cognate antigen is unknown. The data were obtained in a study of Ad26.COV2.S vaccination and SARS-CoV-2 variants. Study results and caveats: Breadth of non-spike TCRs did not differ between vaccinees and placebo recipients. Vaccine recipients showed a spike-specific TCR breadth that was higher than in placebo recipients.

Germline V lookup: CDR1 SGDLS, CDR2 YYNGEE. The CDR3 spans 15 residues. V dropped 0 bases and J dropped 0 bases, with 7 bases sitting between them. Clones were sequenced by immunoSEQ multiplex PCR, and TCRdb holds only the in-frame ones, with some missing. The sample carries approximately 340,000 clones, 92% recorded once. This sequence joins TRBV9 and TRBJ1-3, with D unclear. The receptor comes from a human donor who had recovered from COVID-19. The specimen was peripheral blood, collected after recovery from COVID-19. The CDR3 here is CASSVAPNSGNTIYF. The CDR3 bases are TGTGCCAGCAGCGTAGCCCCTAACTCTGGAAACACCATATATTTT. Looking up the rest from reference TRBV9 and TRBJ1-3 gives the full variable domain: DSGVTQTPKHLITATGQRVTLRCSPRSGDLSVYWYQQSLDQGLQFLIQYYNGEERAKGNILERFSAQQFPDLHSELNLSSLELGDSALYFCASSVAPNSGNTIYFGEGSWLTVV.